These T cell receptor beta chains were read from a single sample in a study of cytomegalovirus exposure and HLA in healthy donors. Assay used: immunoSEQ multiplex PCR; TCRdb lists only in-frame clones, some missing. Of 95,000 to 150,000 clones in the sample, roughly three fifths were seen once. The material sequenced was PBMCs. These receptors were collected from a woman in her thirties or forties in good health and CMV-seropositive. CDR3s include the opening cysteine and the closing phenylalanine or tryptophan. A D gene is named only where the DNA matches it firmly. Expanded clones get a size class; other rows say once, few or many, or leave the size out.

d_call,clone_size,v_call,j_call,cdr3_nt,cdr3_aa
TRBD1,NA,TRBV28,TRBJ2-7,TGTGCCAGCAGTGCCATCTCAGGGGGTATCTACGAGCAGTACTTC,CASSAISGGIYEQYF
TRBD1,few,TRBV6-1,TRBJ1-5,TGTGCCAGCAGTGATACAGGGGATCAGCCCCAGCATTTT,CASSDTGDQPQHF
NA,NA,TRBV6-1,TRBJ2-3,TGTGCCAGCAGTGAACAACCCATAATGACACTCAGGTCTGGCACAGATACGCAGTATTTT,CASSEQPIMTLRSGTDTQYF
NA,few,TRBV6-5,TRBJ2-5,TGTGCCAGCAGTTACTCGTCGGTGTATGGCGGAGAGACCCAGTACTTC,CASSYSSVYGGETQYF
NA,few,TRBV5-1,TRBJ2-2,TGCGCCAGCAGCGAGGTACGGGGAGGCACCGGGGAGCTGTTTTTT,CASSEVRGGTGELFF
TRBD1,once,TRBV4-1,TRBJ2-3,TGCGCCAGCAGCCAAGAGACAGGGGCGAGGGCAGATACGCAGTATTTT,CASSQETGARADTQYF
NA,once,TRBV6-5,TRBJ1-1,TGTGCCAGCAGACCGACAGAGATGAACACTGAAGCTTTCTTT,CASRPTEMNTEAFF
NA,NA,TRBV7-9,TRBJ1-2,TGTGCCAGCAGCTTAGCGGCAGGCGCGTATGGCTACACCTTC,CASSLAAGAYGYTF
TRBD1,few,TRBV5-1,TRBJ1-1,TGCGCCAGCAGCTTCAGGGGGGAAAACACTGAAGCTTTCTTT,CASSFRGENTEAFF
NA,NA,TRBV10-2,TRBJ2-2,TGCGCCATTGCCGGGACAACGAACACCGGGGAGCTGTTTTTT,CAIAGTTNTGELFF
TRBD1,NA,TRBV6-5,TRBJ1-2,TGTGCCAGCAGCAGGGACAGGTGGGGATATGGCTACACCTTC,CASSRDRWGYGYTF
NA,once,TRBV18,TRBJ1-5,TGTGCCAGCTCACCCGCAGGCGCAGGGAACCCCAATCAGCCCCAGCATTTT,CASSPAGAGNPNQPQHF
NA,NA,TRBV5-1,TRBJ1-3,TGCGCCAGCAGCTTGGGCAGGGAAACTGGAAACACCATATATTTT,CASSLGRETGNTIYF
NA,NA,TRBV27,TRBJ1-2,TGTGCCAGCAGTCCTCAGGTGGCGAACCCCATCGATGGCTACACCTTC,CASSPQVANPIDGYTF
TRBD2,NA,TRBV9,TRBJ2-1,TGTGCCAGCAGCGTGGGAATTAGCGGGGGTTACAATGAGCAGTTCTTC,CASSVGISGGYNEQFF
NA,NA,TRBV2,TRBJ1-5,TGTGCCAGCAGTAAACAGCTCAATCAGCCCCAGCATTTT,CASSKQLNQPQHF
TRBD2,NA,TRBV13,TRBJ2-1,TGTGCCAGCAGCTCCACTGGACCGGGGGGTTTTAGCTCCTACAATGAGCAGTTCTTC,CASSSTGPGGFSSYNEQFF
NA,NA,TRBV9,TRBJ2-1,TGTGCCAGCAGCGACAGACCGGATGAGCAGTTCTTC,CASSDRPDEQFF
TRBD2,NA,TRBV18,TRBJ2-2,TGTGCCAGCTCACCACGAGCGGGAGAGCCCGGGGAGCTGTTTTTT,CASSPRAGEPGELFF
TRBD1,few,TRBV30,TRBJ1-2,TGTGCCTGGAGTAAGGACAGGGGCAGAGGTGGCTACACCTTC,CAWSKDRGRGGYTF
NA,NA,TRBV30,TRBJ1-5,TGTGCCTGGAGTGTACTGGAGGTAGGAGCAACCCAGCATTTT,CAWSVLEVGATQHF
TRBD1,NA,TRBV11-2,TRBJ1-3,TGTGCCAGCAGCACTCACAGGGGGCCGGGGTCTGGAAACACCATATATTTT,CASSTHRGPGSGNTIYF
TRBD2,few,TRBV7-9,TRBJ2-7,TGTGCCAGCAGCTCGCCCCCTAGCGGGCGATACGAGCAGTACTTC,CASSSPPSGRYEQYF
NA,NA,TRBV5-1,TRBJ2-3,TGCGCCAGCAGTGAGGCAGCAGATACGCAGTATTTT,CASSEAADTQYF
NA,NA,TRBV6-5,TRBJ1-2,TGTGCCAGCAGTTATCGGGGGAACTACACCTTC,CASSYRGNYTF
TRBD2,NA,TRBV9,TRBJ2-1,TGTGCCAGCAGCGTAGAAGGGACTAGCGGCTACAATGAGCAGTTCTTC,CASSVEGTSGYNEQFF
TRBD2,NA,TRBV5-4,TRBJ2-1,TGTGCCAGCAGCTGGGGGGGGACTAGCGGGCCCTCCTACAATGAGCAGTTCTTC,CASSWGGTSGPSYNEQFF
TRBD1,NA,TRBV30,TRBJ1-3,TGTGCCTGGGGGGGACAGCCGGGCACCATATATTTT,CAWGGQPGTIYF
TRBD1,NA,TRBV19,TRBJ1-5,TGTGCCAGTACGCCTCGGGACAGAAATCAGCCCCAGCATTTT,CASTPRDRNQPQHF
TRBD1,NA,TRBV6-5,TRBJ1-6,TGTGCCGTCGCCGGGACAGGAGGTTCACCCCTCCACTTT,CAVAGTGGSPLHF
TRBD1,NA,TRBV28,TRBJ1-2,TGTGCCAGCAGCCCGGGACAGGAGGACTATGGCTACACCTTC,CASSPGQEDYGYTF
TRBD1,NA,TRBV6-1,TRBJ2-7,TGTGCCAGCAGCCATCCGGGACAGGGGATCTACGAGCAGTACTTC,CASSHPGQGIYEQYF
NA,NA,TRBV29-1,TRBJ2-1,TGCAGCGTTGAAGATGGCAGCTACAATGAGCAGTTCTTC,CSVEDGSYNEQFF
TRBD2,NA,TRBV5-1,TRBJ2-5,TGCGCCAGCAGCTCCGGAGGCGGTATCGGGGGGGAGACCCAGTACTTC,CASSSGGGIGGETQYF